The 21 T cell receptor beta chains given below trace back to one sample, sequenced in a study of T cells in tumors and immune-related adverse events (TCRdb year 2021). Explained via the paper, the treatment or condition label denotes: nivolumab (PD-1 blockade) given before sampling. The library was prepared using the immunoSEQ multiplex PCR assay. TCRdb re-hosts the immuneACCESS table, in-frame sequences only. Its copies lack some clones; in the studies checked, an unresolved V gene accounts for under half of them, and the cause for the rest is not known. The sample table records some 10,000 clones; about nine tenths of these occur just once. The biggest ten clones account for more than 1.4% of the sample. The source material was lymph node tissue, sampled from a patient treated with anti-PD-1 therapy. The receptors originated from a female donor with metastatic renal cell carcinoma.

This clone has only one observation. A read error is possible here, since a much larger clone lies one base away. Other nucleotide sequences in the sample specify the same CDR3. The chain links TRBV5-1 to TRBJ2-5, with 8 bases lining up with TRBD1. There are 15 residues in the CDR3. V shed 3 bases and J 8 bases; nucleotides not matched to a gene: 12. From germline, CDR1 is SGHRS and CDR2 YFSETQ. The CDR3 is CASSSVTGEEGTQYF. The CDR3 bases are TGCGCCAGCAGCTCTGTGACAGGGGAAGAGGGAACCCAGTACTTC.

The rearrangement links TRBV20-1 to TRBJ2-7; D gene ambiguous. V was trimmed by 5 bases and J by 1 base, leaving 6 bases between them. Germline V gene lookup returns CDR1 DFQATT and CDR2 SNEGSKA (reference sequence). The CDR3 covers 11 residues. The CDR3 sequence is CSASVSYEQYF. The DNA of the CDR3 is TGCAGTGCTTCTGTATCCTACGAGCAGTACTTC.

The rearrangement uses TRBV15 and TRBJ2-5; tentatively, D is TRBD2 (6 bases). Trimming took 1 base from V and 5 from J, leaving 20 bases between them. The CDR3 consists of 17 residues. The germline gives CDR1 LNHNV, CDR2 YYDKDF (reference sequence). The CDR3 bases are TGTGCCACCAGCAGAGGCGGGGTAGTTTGGGAGAGGGAGACCCAGTACTTC. Translated: CATSRGGVVWERETQYF.

The chain uses TRBV6-1 and TRBJ2-1, with D possibly being TRBD2 (6 bases). The CDR3 contains 13 residues. CDR1 and CDR2 from the germline V gene are MNHNS and SASEGT. Deletions cut 6 bases from V and 5 bases from J, with 11 bases between. CDR3 in amino acids: CASSVREDNEQFF. The CDR3 DNA reads TGTGCCAGCAGCGTTAGGGAGGACAATGAGCAGTTCTTC.

The chain couples TRBV5-1 to TRBJ1-2; D uncertain. Germline values: CDR1 SGHRS, CDR2 YFSETQ. The V end was cut by 5 bases, the J end by 4 bases, with 9 bases between. The CDR3 has 12 amino acids. CDR3 sequence reads: CASSPDLYGYTF. CDR3 DNA sequence: TGCGCCAGCAGTCCAGACCTCTATGGCTACACCTTC.

The chain carries TRBV18 and TRBJ1-4; 7 bases are shared with TRBD1. CDR1 KGHSH and CDR2 LQKENI come from the germline V gene. There are 18 residues in the CDR3. V shed 4 bases, J shed 7 bases, and the junction held 18 bases outside the gene matches. CDR3 amino acids: CASSLRAISGGEGEKLFF. DNA of the CDR3: TGTGCCAGCTCACTACGAGCTATTTCAGGGGGGGAAGGTGAAAAACTGTTTTTT.

The chain carries TRBV18 and TRBJ1-2; D ambiguous. The germline gives CDR1 KGHSH, CDR2 LQKENI. Deletions cut 2 bases from V and 4 bases from J, with 11 bases between. The CDR3 length is 14 residues. The CDR3 spells CASSPTSEPYGYTF. The DNA of the CDR3 is TGTGCCAGCTCACCAACCTCCGAACCCTATGGCTACACCTTC.

The genes are TRBV18 and TRBJ2-2; tentative D call: TRBD1 (6 bases). CDR1 and CDR2 from the germline V gene are KGHSH and LQKENI. V was clipped by 5 bases and J by 0 bases, with 7 bases between them. CDR3 length equals 14 residues. CDR3 sequence: CASSGQSNTGELFF. DNA for the CDR3: TGTGCCAGCTCAGGACAGTCGAACACCGGGGAGCTGTTTTTT.

The rearrangement uses TRBV18 and TRBJ1-2; D not certain. The germline V gene encodes CDR1 KGHSH and CDR2 LQKENI. The germline V and J ends were trimmed by 3 bases and 0 bases, with 8 bases remaining between them. The CDR3 is 14 amino acids. CDR3 protein: CASSPASTNYGYTF. CDR3 in DNA: TGTGCCAGCTCACCGGCCAGCACTAACTATGGCTACACCTTC. Using reference TRBV18 and TRBJ1-2 for the parts outside the CDR3, the full variable domain is NAGVMQNPRHLVRRRGQEARLRCSPMKGHSHVYWYRQLPEEGLKFMVYLQKENIIDESGMPKERFSAEFPKEGPSILRIQQVVRGDSAAYFCASSPASTNYGYTFGSGTRLTVV.

The genes are TRBV9 and TRBJ2-1, with 11 bases that match TRBD2. The CDR3 spans 16 residues. V shed 5 bases and J 4 bases; nucleotides not matched to a gene: 8. Germline V gene lookup returns CDR1 SGDLS and CDR2 YYNGEE. The CDR3 nucleotides are TGTGCCAGCAGTGTCGCCGGGACTAGCGGATACAATGAGCAGTTCTTC. This codes for CASSVAGTSGYNEQFF.

The chain recombines TRBV5-4 with TRBJ1-1; a weak D match, TRBD1 (5 bases). The CDR3 has 13 residues. The ends were cut back, 3 bases at V and 2 bases at J, with 8 bases in the middle. Germline CDR1 reads SGHNT; CDR2 reads YYREEE (reference sequence). Written as DNA, the CDR3 is TGTGCCAGCAGCTACGACAGTAACACTGAAGCTTTCTTT. Translation: CASSYDSNTEAFF.

Only one count was recorded for this clone. This chain joins TRBV10-3 and TRBJ2-7, with D tentatively TRBD1 (6 bases). The germline V gene has CDR1 ENHRY and CDR2 SYGVKD. Trimming took 2 bases from V and 6 from J, leaving 11 bases between them. The CDR3 spans 13 residues. CDR3 sequence (DNA): TGTGCCATCAGTGAGACAGGGCCCAGCGAGCAGTACTTC. As protein: CAISETGPSEQYF.

In its sample, this clone was seen once. The chain carries TRBV10-3 and TRBJ2-1; D is ambiguous. V lost 6 bases and J lost 0, with 18 bases in between. The CDR3 totals 17 residues. Germline CDR1 ENHRY, CDR2 SYGVKD. CDR3 nucleotide sequence: TGTGCCATCAGCAGAGCCCCCCCGACGGACTCCTACAATGAGCAGTTCTTC. Amino acids: CAISRAPPTDSYNEQFF.

V usage is TRBV5-4 and J usage is TRBJ1-4; D is unresolved. Germline lookup yields CDR1 SGHNT and CDR2 YYREEE (reference sequence). CDR3 length: 15 residues. Trimming cost V 3 bases and J 8 bases, with 17 bases left between them. DNA of the CDR3: TGTGCCAGCAGCTCGGGCATGGCCGCGGGAGAAAAACTGTTTTTT. Protein sequence: CASSSGMAAGEKLFF.

This chain connects TRBV19 to TRBJ1-2; tentatively, D is TRBD1 (5 bases). There are 11 residues in the CDR3. The germline V gene has CDR1 LNHDA and CDR2 SQIVND (reference sequence). Trimming pared 7 bases from V and 7 bases from J, leaving 10 bases between. The DNA for the CDR3 is TGTGCCAGTAAATCAGGGACTGGCTACACCTTC. This gives the protein CASKSGTGYTF.

This clone was detected only once. The CDR3 sequence is CASSYPVYGYTF. CDR3 DNA sequence: TGTGCCAGCAGTTATCCAGTCTATGGCTACACCTTC. The chain carries TRBV6-6 and TRBJ1-2; D remains unclear. This CDR3 spans 12 amino acids. Trimming pared 3 bases from V and 4 bases from J, leaving 6 bases between. The germline V gene encodes CDR1 MNHNY and CDR2 SVGAGI (reference sequence).

This chain uses TRBV6-1 with TRBJ2-5; D perhaps matches TRBD2 (6 bases). This CDR3 is built from 19 residues. Germline CDR1 is MNHNS and CDR2 is SASEGT. V gave up 4 bases and J gave up 5 bases, with 29 bases separating them. CDR3 in amino acids: CASSALSLVTLDGGETQYF. Here the CDR3 DNA reads TGTGCCAGCAGTGCCCTTTCTTTGGTGACCCTGGACGGAGGGGAGACCCAGTACTTC.

The rearrangement joins TRBV27 to TRBJ1-1, with D possibly matching TRBD1 (6 bases). From germline, CDR1 is MNHEY and CDR2 SMNVEV (reference sequence). The germline V and J ends were trimmed by 6 bases and 4 bases, with 6 bases remaining between them. The CDR3 contains 11 residues. The CDR3 nucleotides read TGTGCCAGCAGACAGGGCACTGAAGCTTTCTTT. It is translated as CASRQGTEAFF.

The V gene is TRBV18, the J gene TRBJ2-1; weak D call: TRBD2 (5 bases). The CDR3 length is 16 residues. Germline CDR1 is KGHSH and CDR2 is LQKENI. V was clipped by 3 bases and J by 3 bases, with 15 bases between them. The CDR3 region has the DNA TGTGCCAGCTCACCGTTGACTACCGCTATCTACAATGAGCAGTTCTTC. It is translated as CASSPLTTAIYNEQFF.

This sequence joins TRBV5-1 and TRBJ1-2; 9 nucleotides align to TRBD1. CDR1 is SGHRS, CDR2 YFSETQ, per germline. J was trimmed by 8 bases and V by 0 bases; bases with no gene match: 8. The CDR3 is 15 amino acids. The CDR3 DNA reads TGCGCCAGCAGCTTGGAACAGGGGGCTCGTATGGGCTACACCTTC. Protein: CASSLEQGARMGYTF. Full variable domain (outside the CDR3, taken from reference TRBV5-1 and TRBJ1-2): KAGVTQTPRYLIKTRGQQVTLSCSPISGHRSVSWYQQTPGQGLQFLFEYFSETQRNKGNFPGRFSGRQFSNSRSEMNVSTLELGDSALYLCASSLEQGARMGYTFGSGTRLTVV.

V and J are TRBV11-2 and TRBJ2-2, with 7 bases lining up with TRBD2. The CDR3 is made up of 16 amino acids. The germline V gene encodes CDR1 SGHAT and CDR2 FQNNGV. V lost 5 bases and J lost 2; bases outside the gene matches: 8. CDR3 coding DNA: TGTGCCAGCAGCCTCGCCCCGGGACTAAACACCGGGGAGCTGTTTTTT. Translation: CASSLAPGLNTGELFF.